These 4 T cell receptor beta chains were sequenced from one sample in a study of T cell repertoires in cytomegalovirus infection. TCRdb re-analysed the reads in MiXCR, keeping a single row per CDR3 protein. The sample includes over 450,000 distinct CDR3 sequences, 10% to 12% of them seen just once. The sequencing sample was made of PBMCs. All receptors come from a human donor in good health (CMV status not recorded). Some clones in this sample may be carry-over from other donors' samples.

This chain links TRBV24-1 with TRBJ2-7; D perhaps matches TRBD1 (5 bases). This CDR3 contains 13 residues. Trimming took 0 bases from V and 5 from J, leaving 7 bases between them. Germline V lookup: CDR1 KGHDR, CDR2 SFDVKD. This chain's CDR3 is CATSDLDSHEQYF. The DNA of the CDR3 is TGTGCCACCAGTGATTTGGACAGCCACGAGCAGTACTTC.

The CDR3 DNA reads as TGCGCCAGCGAAGGCTCTGGAAACACCATATATTTT. This translates into CASEGSGNTIYF. This rearrangement joins TRBV4-1 to TRBJ1-3; unclear D gene. The CDR3 is made up of 12 amino acids. Germline CDR1 reads MGHRA; CDR2 reads YSYEKL. V shed 8 bases and J shed 0 bases, with 5 bases lying between them.

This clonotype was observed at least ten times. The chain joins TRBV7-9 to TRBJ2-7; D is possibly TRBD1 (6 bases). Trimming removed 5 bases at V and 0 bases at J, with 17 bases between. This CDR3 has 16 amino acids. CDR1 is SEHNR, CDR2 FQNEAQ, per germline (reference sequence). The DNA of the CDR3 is TGTGCCAGCAGCCCCCTCCAGGGGACCCGCTCCTACGAGCAGTACTTC. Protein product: CASSPLQGTRSYEQYF.

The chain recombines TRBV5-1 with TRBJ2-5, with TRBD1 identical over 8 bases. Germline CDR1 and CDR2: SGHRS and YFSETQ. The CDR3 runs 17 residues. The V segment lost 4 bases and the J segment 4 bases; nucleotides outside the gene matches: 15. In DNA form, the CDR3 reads TGCGCCAGCAGCGCCGGCTGGACAGGGTCGTTAGGAGAGACCCAGTACTTC. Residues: CASSAGWTGSLGETQYF.